This TCR beta chain was recovered during a study of T cell responses to AZD1222 COVID-19 vaccine. Study results and limitations: Baseline serology detected seropositivity in only a handful of AZD1222 recipients. Regions 160-218 and 743-854 dominated among vaccine-associated CD4 TCRs spanning spike.

V gave up 5 bases and J gave up 4 bases, with 14 bases separating them. Germline V gene lookup returns CDR1 SGHVS and CDR2 FNYEAQ. The CDR3 contains 15 residues. This clone showed up just once. Its matching antigen is unknown. The table came from immunoSEQ multiplex PCR; TCRdb's copy has only in-frame clones and leaves some out. This sample has 90,000 to 150,000 clones, with about 85% found just once. The V gene is TRBV7-6, the J gene TRBJ1-4, with D possibly being TRBD1 (5 bases). Sample: peripheral blood, taken on day 0 of AZD1222 vaccination. The receptor comes from an adult in good health. This chain's CDR3 is CASSPRQTHNEKLFF. DNA of the CDR3: TGTGCCAGCAGCCCCAGACAGACCCATAATGAAAAACTGTTTTTT.